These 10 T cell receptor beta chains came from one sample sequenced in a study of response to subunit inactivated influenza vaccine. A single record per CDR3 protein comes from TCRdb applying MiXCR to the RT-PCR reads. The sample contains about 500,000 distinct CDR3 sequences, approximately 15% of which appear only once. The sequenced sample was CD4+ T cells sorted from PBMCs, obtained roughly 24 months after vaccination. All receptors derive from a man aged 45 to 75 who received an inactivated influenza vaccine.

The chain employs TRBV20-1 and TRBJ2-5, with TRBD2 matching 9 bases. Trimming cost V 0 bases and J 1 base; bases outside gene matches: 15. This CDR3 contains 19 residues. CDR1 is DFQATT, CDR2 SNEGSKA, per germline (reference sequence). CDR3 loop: CSARDWERVIAGAQETQYF. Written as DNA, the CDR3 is TGCAGTGCTAGAGATTGGGAGAGGGTAATAGCGGGAGCCCAAGAGACCCAGTACTTC.

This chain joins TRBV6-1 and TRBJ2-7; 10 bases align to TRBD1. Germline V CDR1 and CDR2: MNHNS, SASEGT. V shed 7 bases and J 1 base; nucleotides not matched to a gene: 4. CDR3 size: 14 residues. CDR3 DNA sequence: TGTGCCAGCAACATGGGACAGGGGTCCTACGAGCAGTACTTC. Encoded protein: CASNMGQGSYEQYF.

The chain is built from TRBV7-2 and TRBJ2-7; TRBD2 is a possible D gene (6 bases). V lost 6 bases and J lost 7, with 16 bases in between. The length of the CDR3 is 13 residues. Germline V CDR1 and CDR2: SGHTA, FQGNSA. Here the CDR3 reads CASRPYTGSEQYF. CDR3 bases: TGTGCCAGCAGGCCCTATACCGGGAGTGAGCAGTACTTC. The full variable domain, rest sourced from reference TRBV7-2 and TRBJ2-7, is GAGVSQSPSNKVTEKGKDVELRCDPISGHTALYWYRQSLGQGLEFLIYFQGNSAPDKSGLPSDRFSAERTGGSVSTLTIQRTQQEDSAVYLCASRPYTGSEQYFGPGTRLTVT.

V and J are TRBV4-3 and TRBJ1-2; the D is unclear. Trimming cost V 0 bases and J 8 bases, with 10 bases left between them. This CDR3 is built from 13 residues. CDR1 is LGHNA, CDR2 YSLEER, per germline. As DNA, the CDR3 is TGCGCCAGCAGCCAAGATCTGGTCAGGGGCTACACCTTC. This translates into CASSQDLVRGYTF.

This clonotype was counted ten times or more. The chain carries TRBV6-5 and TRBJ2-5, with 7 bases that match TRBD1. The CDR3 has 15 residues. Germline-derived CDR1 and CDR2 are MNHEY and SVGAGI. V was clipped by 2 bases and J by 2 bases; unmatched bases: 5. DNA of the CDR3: TGTGCCAGCAGTTACAACCGACAGGGTCAAGAGACCCAGTACTTC. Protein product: CASSYNRQGQETQYF.

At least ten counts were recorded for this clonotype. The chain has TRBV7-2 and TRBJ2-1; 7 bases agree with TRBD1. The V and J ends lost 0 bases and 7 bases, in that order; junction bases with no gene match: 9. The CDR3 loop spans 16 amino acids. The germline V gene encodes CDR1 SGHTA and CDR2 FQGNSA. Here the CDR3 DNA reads TGTGCCAGCAGCTTAGCCCCTACAGGGGTAGGAAATGAGCAGTTCTTC. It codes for CASSLAPTGVGNEQFF.

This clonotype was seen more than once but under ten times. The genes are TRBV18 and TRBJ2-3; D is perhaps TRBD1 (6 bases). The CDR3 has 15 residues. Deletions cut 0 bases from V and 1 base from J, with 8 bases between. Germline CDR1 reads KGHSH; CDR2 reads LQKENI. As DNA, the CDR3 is TGTGCCAGCTCACCACCGTCAGGGGGCACAGATACGCAGTATTTT. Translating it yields CASSPPSGGTDTQYF.

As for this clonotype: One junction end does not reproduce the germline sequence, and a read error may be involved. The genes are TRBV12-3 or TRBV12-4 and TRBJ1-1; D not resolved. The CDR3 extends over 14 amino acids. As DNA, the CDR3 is TGTGCCAGCAGCTTAGGACGGGGAAGCACTGAAGCTTTCTTT. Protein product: CASSLGRGSTEAFF.

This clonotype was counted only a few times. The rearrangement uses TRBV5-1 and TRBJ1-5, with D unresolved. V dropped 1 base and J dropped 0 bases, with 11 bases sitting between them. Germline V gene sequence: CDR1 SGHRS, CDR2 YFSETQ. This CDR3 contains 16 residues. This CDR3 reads CASSLYSGDSNQPQHF. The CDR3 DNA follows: TGCGCCAGCAGCTTGTATTCAGGCGATAGCAATCAGCCCCAGCATTTT.

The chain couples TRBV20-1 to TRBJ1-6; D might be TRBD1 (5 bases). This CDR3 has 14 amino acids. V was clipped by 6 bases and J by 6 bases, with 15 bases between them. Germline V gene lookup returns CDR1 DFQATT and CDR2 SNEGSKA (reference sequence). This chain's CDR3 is CSARSRGVNSPLHF. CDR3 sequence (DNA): TGCAGTGCGCGCAGCCGGGGGGTTAATTCACCCCTCCACTTT.